These 31 T cell receptor beta chains were all obtained from the same sample, sequenced in a study of cytomegalovirus exposure and HLA in healthy donors. 60 Vbeta and 13 Jbeta primers were used in PCR. Only in-frame clones appear in the TCRdb table, and some are missing; sequencing was by immunoSEQ multiplex PCR. The data hold some 150,000 clones, with 70% observed a single time. The sequenced material came from PBMCs. Receptor source: a woman aged 55-69 years in good health and CMV-seropositive.

The chain is built from TRBV10-3 and TRBJ1-1, with D possibly matching TRBD1 (5 bases). From germline, CDR1 is ENHRY and CDR2 SYGVKD. V shed 8 bases and J shed 3 bases, with 7 bases lying between them. The CDR3 length is 11 residues. The CDR3 spells CAIGGDTEAFF. The CDR3 nucleotides read TGTGCCATCGGGGGGGACACTGAAGCTTTCTTT.

This clone turned up a few times. At one end the junction does not follow the germline gene, possibly because of a read error. This chain joins TRBV7-7 and TRBJ2-3, with 10 positions matching TRBD2. The CDR3 covers 15 residues. Germline-derived CDR1 and CDR2 are SSHAT and FNYEAQ (reference sequence). This CDR3 is CASSPGTSGTDTQYF. CDR3 DNA: TGTGCTAGCAGCCCTGGGACTAGCGGCACAGATACGCAGTATTTT.

This clone was picked up a small number of times. V gene TRBV30 combines with J gene TRBJ2-1; possible D gene TRBD1, 6 bases. The CDR3 has 12 amino acids. V was pared by 2 bases and J by 10 bases, with 12 bases between. CDR1 is GTSNPN and CDR2 is SVGIG in the germline V gene (reference sequence). The DNA of the CDR3 is TGTGCCTGGAGTCGGGACAACCGCGAGCAGTTCTTC. Its protein product is CAWSRDNREQFF.

This clone was seen more than once but under ten times. V and J are TRBV28 and TRBJ1-2; 10 nucleotides agree with TRBD1. CDR1 MDHEN and CDR2 SYDVKM come from the germline V gene. V lost 5 bases, J lost 4 bases, and 7 bases stayed unmatched. This CDR3 comprises 15 residues. The CDR3 DNA is TGTGCCAGCAGTCTTCCTGGGGACAGGGGCTATGGCTACACCTTC. Its protein is CASSLPGDRGYGYTF.

The chain couples TRBV9 to TRBJ1-4; TRBD1 is a possible D gene (6 bases). The CDR3 consists of 14 residues. Per germline, CDR1 SGDLS and CDR2 YYNGEE. V shed 4 bases and J shed 7 bases, with 14 bases lying between them. The DNA for the CDR3 is TGTGCCAGCAGCCTTACACGGACAGCTGAAAAACTGTTTTTT. It specifies CASSLTRTAEKLFF.

This clone was counted a few times. This chain links TRBV2 with TRBJ2-7, with 11 positions matching TRBD2. The CDR3 is made up of 14 amino acids. The V segment lost 7 bases and the J segment 3 bases; nucleotides outside the gene matches: 5. The germline V gene has CDR1 SNHLY and CDR2 FYNNEI. DNA of the CDR3: TGTGCCAGCATTGGGCTAGCGGGAGGCTACGAGCAGTACTTC. It is translated as CASIGLAGGYEQYF.

The chain has TRBV29-1 and TRBJ2-1; 7 bases are a match to TRBD2. Looked up from germline, CDR1 is SQVTM and CDR2 is ANQGSEA. The CDR3 covers 14 residues. The ends lost 6 bases at V and 4 bases at J; junction bases unmatched: 9. CDR3 sequence: CSVPAPGGYNEQFF. The CDR3 DNA follows: TGCAGCGTGCCCGCCCCGGGAGGATACAATGAGCAGTTCTTC.

The chain is built from TRBV19 and TRBJ1-5; a weak D match, TRBD1 (5 bases). With 5 bases removed from V and 0 bases from J, the gap between germline ends came to 14 bases. Germline V gene sequence: CDR1 LNHDA, CDR2 SQIVND (reference sequence). The CDR3 loop spans 16 amino acids. The CDR3 nucleotides read TGTGCCAGTAGTCCCCGGGGGGGAGATAGCAATCAGCCCCAGCATTTT. Translated, it gives CASSPRGGDSNQPQHF.

This chain links TRBV29-1 with TRBJ2-7; D is unclear. The CDR3 contains 11 residues. CDR1 SQVTM and CDR2 ANQGSEA come from the germline V gene. V gave up 0 bases and J gave up 9 bases, with 9 bases separating them. CDR3 sequence (DNA): TGCAGCGTTGAAGACCTCCGAGGGCAGTACTTC. It encodes CSVEDLRGQYF.

The sample holds a few counts of this clone. V usage is TRBV5-1 and J usage is TRBJ2-7, with TRBD2 identical over 12 bases. With 2 bases clipped from V and 0 bases from J, the junction kept 12 bases outside the gene matches. CDR3 length equals 19 residues. Germline CDR1 SGHRS, CDR2 YFSETQ. The CDR3 DNA sequence: TGCGCCAGCAGCTTCGCTTTAGGCCGACTAGCGGGGGCCTCCTACGAGCAGTACTTC. It encodes CASSFALGRLAGASYEQYF.

The chain recombines TRBV18 with TRBJ1-3, with 9 bases lining up with TRBD1. CDR3 length: 14 amino acids. Germline CDR1 reads KGHSH; CDR2 reads LQKENI. J was trimmed by 6 bases and V by 3 bases; bases with no gene match: 3. The CDR3 nucleotides are TGTGCCAGCTCACCGGGACAGGGTACAAACACCATATATTTT. It translates to CASSPGQGTNTIYF.

V gene TRBV2 combines with J gene TRBJ2-2, with TRBD1 identical over 9 bases. Trimming at V came to 10 bases and at J to 6 bases, leaving 9 bases not matched to a gene. Per germline, CDR1 SNHLY and CDR2 FYNNEI. The CDR3 has 14 amino acids. The CDR3 region has the DNA TGTGCCATCCCGGGACAGGGTGAGGCCGGGGAGCTGTTTTTT. This encodes CAIPGQGEAGELFF.

The table lists this clone with a count of one. V gene TRBV27 combines with J gene TRBJ1-1, with D unclear. V was shortened by 4 bases and J by 6 bases, with 18 bases between the two germline ends. Looked up from germline, CDR1 is MNHEY and CDR2 is SMNVEV (reference sequence). The CDR3 covers 15 residues. The CDR3 loop reads CASSSGVRIFAEAFF. For the CDR3, the DNA is TGTGCCAGCAGTTCGGGTGTTCGTATTTTCGCTGAAGCTTTCTTT.

This clone was seen only once. The V and J genes are TRBV9 and TRBJ2-2; 7 bases are shared with TRBD2. The junction had 4 bases not matched to a gene; V was cut back by 1 base and J by 1 base. This CDR3 has 16 amino acids. Germline-derived CDR1 and CDR2 are SGDLS and YYNGEE. The CDR3 nucleotides are TGTGCCAGCAGCGTAACGATAGCGGGGAACACCGGGGAGCTGTTTTTT. Amino acids: CASSVTIAGNTGELFF.

Details on this clone: At the DNA level, this CDR3 is encoded by other sequences in the same sample as well. The genes are TRBV28 and TRBJ1-2; D ambiguous. Germline lookup yields CDR1 MDHEN and CDR2 SYDVKM. Trimming stripped 3 bases from V and 4 bases from J, with 3 bases between. The CDR3 spans 11 residues. DNA for the CDR3: TGTGCCAGCAGTTTGAGCTATGGCTACACCTTC. Translated, it gives CASSLSYGYTF.

V is TRBV28 and J is TRBJ1-3; D perhaps matches TRBD1 (6 bases). In germline, CDR1 is MDHEN, CDR2 SYDVKM. The V end was cut by 5 bases, the J end by 0 bases, with 14 bases between. The CDR3 spans 16 residues. The CDR3 DNA sequence: TGTGCCAGCAGTCCAACAGGGATTTACTCTGGAAACACCATATATTTT. It is translated as CASSPTGIYSGNTIYF.

As for this clone: Other DNA sequences within the sample encode an identical CDR3. The chain recombines TRBV19 with TRBJ1-5; a weak D match, TRBD1 (6 bases). Trimming cost V 6 bases and J 2 bases, with 8 bases left between them. The CDR3 runs 13 residues. Germline CDR1 is LNHDA and CDR2 is SQIVND (reference sequence). The CDR3 bases are TGTGCCAGTAGCAACAGGGGCAATCAGCCCCAGCATTTT. Translating it yields CASSNRGNQPQHF.

The chain links TRBV5-1 to TRBJ2-7; D possibly corresponds to TRBD2 (7 bases). The CDR3 sequence is 14 residues long. Between the trimmed V and J ends, which lost 4 bases and 1 base, there was a span of 12 bases. The germline V gene has CDR1 SGHRS and CDR2 YFSETQ. The CDR3 region has the DNA TGCGCCAGCAGCCCGGGGGGCCGTTCCTACGAGCAGTACTTC. Translated, it gives CASSPGGRSYEQYF.

The chain couples TRBV7-3 to TRBJ2-2; no reliable D call. V was trimmed by 5 bases and J by 2 bases, leaving 15 bases between them. This CDR3 spans 16 amino acids. Germline V gene lookup returns CDR1 SGHTA and CDR2 FQGTGA. The CDR3 here is CASSPLPGSNTGELFF. The CDR3 DNA sequence: TGTGCCAGCAGCCCGCTTCCCGGGTCCAACACCGGGGAGCTGTTTTTT.

This clone occurred a few times. V usage is TRBV19 and J usage is TRBJ2-2, with D perhaps matching TRBD2 (6 bases). Looked up from germline, CDR1 is LNHDA and CDR2 is SQIVND (reference sequence). Trimming removed 7 bases from V and 9 bases from J, with 15 bases in between. This CDR3 is 13 amino acids long. CDR3 residues: CASTAGLLRELFF. The CDR3 bases are TGTGCCAGTACCGCGGGACTGCTCAGGGAGCTGTTTTTT.

The rearrangement joins TRBV7-9 to TRBJ1-4, with TRBD1 matching 9 bases. The V gene's germline CDR1 is SEHNR and CDR2 FQNEAQ (reference sequence). V was pared by 0 bases and J by 6 bases, with 5 bases of the junction left unmatched. CDR3 length: 16 amino acids. The CDR3 here is CASSLAKTGGDEKLFF. The DNA of the CDR3 is TGTGCCAGCAGCTTAGCAAAGACAGGGGGGGATGAAAAACTGTTTTTT.

The CDR3 DNA reads as TGTGCCAGCAGTCCCCAGGTTTCCTACGAGCAGTACTTC. Amino acid sequence: CASSPQVSYEQYF. V usage is TRBV6-5 and J usage is TRBJ2-7; D gene uncertain. The germline V gene has CDR1 MNHEY and CDR2 SVGAGI. Deletions cut 5 bases from V and 1 base from J, with 9 bases between. This CDR3 spans 13 amino acids.

The chain joins TRBV7-6 to TRBJ2-3, with a possible D match to TRBD2 (6 bases). Per the germline V gene, CDR1 is SGHVS and CDR2 is FNYEAQ. V lost 0 bases and J 5 bases, leaving 12 bases between the germline ends. The CDR3 runs 15 residues. In nucleotides, the CDR3 is TGTGCCAGCAGCTTAGCCAACGGGAGAGTAGATACGCAGTATTTT. Translated: CASSLANGRVDTQYF.

This chain uses TRBV30 with TRBJ1-1, with TRBD1 matching over 7 bases. The V gene end was trimmed by 4 bases and the J gene end by 4 bases; junction bases not matched to a gene: 6. Germline V CDR1 and CDR2: GTSNPN, SVGIG (reference sequence). The CDR3 extends over 13 amino acids. The CDR3 here is CAWNPTGITEAFF. The CDR3 nucleotides read TGTGCCTGGAACCCGACAGGGATCACTGAAGCTTTCTTT.

A single count supports this clone. This rearrangement joins TRBV28 to TRBJ1-5; D call uncertain. The CDR3 is 15 amino acids. Between the trimmed V and J ends, which lost 5 bases and 0 bases, there was a span of 11 bases. The germline V gene encodes CDR1 MDHEN and CDR2 SYDVKM. The CDR3 DNA follows: TGTGCCAGCAGTCCTCGGGTTTATAGCAATCAGCCCCAGCATTTT. Translation: CASSPRVYSNQPQHF.

This chain uses TRBV29-1 with TRBJ1-1; 7 bases fit TRBD1. The CDR3 contains 13 residues. The germline CDR1 and CDR2 sequences are SQVTM and ANQGSEA. V shed 4 bases and J 4 bases; nucleotides not matched to a gene: 6. The DNA of the CDR3 is TGCAGCGTTGGACAGGGTGGTGGCACTGAAGCTTTCTTT. Its protein is CSVGQGGGTEAFF. The variable domain in full, completed from reference TRBV29-1 and TRBJ1-1, reads SAVISQKPSRDICQRGTSLTIQCQVDSQVTMMFWYRQQPGQSLTLIATANQGSEATYESGFVIDKFPISRPNLTFSTLTVSNMSPEDSSIYLCSVGQGGGTEAFFGQGTRLTVV.

The chain joins TRBV28 to TRBJ2-2; TRBD1 matches at 7 bases. Trimming removed 8 bases from V and 4 bases from J; junction bases left unmatched: 7. Germline V gene sequence: CDR1 MDHEN, CDR2 SYDVKM. This CDR3 contains 14 residues. In DNA, the CDR3 is TGTGCCAGCGAAAAGACAGGGATCACCGGGGAGCTGTTTTTT. Protein product: CASEKTGITGELFF.

This chain uses TRBV9 with TRBJ2-7; 9 bases map to TRBD1. This CDR3 has 16 amino acids. V lost 0 bases to trimming and J lost 2 bases; unmatched junction nucleotides: 6. Germline lookup yields CDR1 SGDLS and CDR2 YYNGEE. The CDR3 nucleotides read TGTGCCAGCAGCGTAGGAAGGACAGGGGCGGCCTACGAGCAGTACTTC. It yields the protein CASSVGRTGAAYEQYF. The whole variable domain, filled in from reference TRBV9 and TRBJ2-7, reads DSGVTQTPKHLITATGQRVTLRCSPRSGDLSVYWYQQSLDQGLQFLIQYYNGEERAKGNILERFSAQQFPDLHSELNLSSLELGDSALYFCASSVGRTGAAYEQYFGPGTRLTVT.

This clone was counted only a few times. V usage is TRBV18 and J usage is TRBJ1-1; D not resolved. The V gene's germline CDR1 is KGHSH and CDR2 LQKENI. This CDR3 is built from 15 residues. V shed 2 bases and J shed 2 bases, with 12 bases lying between them. CDR3 protein: CASSPERMRNTEAFF. CDR3 bases: TGTGCCAGCTCACCAGAGCGGATGAGAAACACTGAAGCTTTCTTT.

V is TRBV9 and J is TRBJ1-2; D is possibly TRBD1 (6 bases). Trimming stripped 4 bases from V and 3 bases from J, with 16 bases between. The CDR3 consists of 15 residues. Germline CDR1 SGDLS, CDR2 YYNGEE. CDR3 sequence reads: CASSPGGGADYGYTF. The CDR3 DNA follows: TGTGCCAGCAGCCCAGGAGGGGGGGCGGACTATGGCTACACCTTC.

V usage is TRBV5-1 and J usage is TRBJ2-1, with a possible D match to TRBD2 (6 bases). Germline V gene lookup returns CDR1 SGHRS and CDR2 YFSETQ. This CDR3 has 15 residues. Trimming cost V 4 bases and J 2 bases, with 13 bases left between them. CDR3 sequence reads: CASSVTSQAYNEQFF. The DNA for the CDR3 is TGCGCCAGCAGCGTCACTAGCCAAGCCTACAATGAGCAGTTCTTC.